This TCR beta chain was identified during a study of cytomegalovirus exposure and HLA in healthy donors. PCR employed 60 Vbeta and 13 Jbeta primers. Profiled with immunoSEQ multiplex PCR; TCRdb holds only in-frame clones, not every one. The table shows around 170,000 clones, with 70% to 80% occurring only once. Germline CDR1 is SNHLY and CDR2 is FYNNEI. CDR3 length equals 12 residues. Source material: PBMCs. This chain links TRBV2 with TRBJ2-5, with TRBD1 matching over 8 bases. The last part of the DNA fits TRBJ2-7 better; the J call may be wrong. This sequence was found in a woman between 40 and 50 years old in good health and CMV-seronegative. CDR3 bases: TGTGCCACCCAGGACAGGGAATACGAGCAGTACTTC. This translates into CATQDREYEQYF.